This T cell receptor beta chain is from a study of CXCR3-negative and CXCR3-positive naive CD8 T cells (dated by TCRdb to the late 2010s). In the study overall: In total, about 130 million TRB reads were obtained, which works out to roughly 1.5 +/- 0.3 million reads per library. The diversity and physicochemical repertoire analyses included around 10 donors pooled from two independent experiments. For the TRBV-TRBJ cluster analysis, the naive subsets came from 5 donors, while the memory cells came from 3 donors. Broader findings and caveats from the paper: Compared with CXCR3-negative naive cells, CXCR3-positive naive cells had TRB CDR3s with higher hydrophobicity (lower Kidera factor 4), lower energy, and higher strength and volume indices. Because surface CD5, which is linked to self-reactivity in mice, was comparable between the naive subsets, TCR interaction strength was also inferred from the physicochemical properties of TRB CDR3s. Similar TRBV-TRBJ usage was shown by naive CXCR3-negative and CXCR3-positive cells from the same donor, whereas distinct patterns were shown by memory cells. Because CXCR3 expression was partially decreased after cryopreservation, freshly isolated PBMCs were used for most assays. Repertoire diversity was comparably high in both naive subsets but much lower in memory CD8+ T cells.

Per the germline V gene, SGHRS is the CDR1 and YFSETQ is the CDR2. The CDR3 goes from the cysteine to the phenylalanine over 16 residues. The record lacks a DNA sequence. The sequencing machine was a NextSeq 550. The Human TCR Profiling Kit (MiLaboratory) was used to make UMI-labeled 5' RACE TRB cDNA libraries. cDNA synthesis used the entire amount of extracted RNA, and PCR amplification then used the entire amount of cDNA produced. The libraries were made side by side, with each library going through the same number of PCR cycles. The original methods were these. With a requirement of at least two reads per UMI, MIGEC and MiXCR extracted about 50,000 +/- 10,000 unique UMI-labeled TRB cDNA molecules per library. On average, each library contained 40,000 +/- 10,000 functional in-frame TRB CDR3 nucleotide clonotypes without stop codons. Diversity metrics, including normalized Shannon-Wiener and Chao1, were computed in VDJtools after downsampling to 5000 UMI-labeled TRB molecules per sample. Clonotype-size-weighted physicochemical properties of the central five CDR3 residues (interaction energy, strength, volume and Kidera factor 4) were computed in VDJtools. The reads went through TCRdb reprocessing, and each CDR3 protein sequence gets one entry with no DNA. TCRdb, rather than the study authors, made the V and J calls. The sample's records list some 99,000 distinct CDR3 sequences. The top ten clonotypes cover 1.1% of the sample.

In regard to this clonotype: Its specific antigen is unknown.

Each CD8+ T cell subset was flow-sorted in triplicate, and around 300,000 cells per subset were placed directly into RLT lysis buffer. To exclude memory contaminants, naive CD8+ T cells were stringently defined as CD45RO-CCR7+CD27+CD95-. Peripheral blood mononuclear cells were isolated from buffy coats by standard density gradient centrifugation. A FACSAria III was used to flow-sort naive CXCR3-negative and CXCR3-positive CD8+ T cells. Total RNA was extracted from sorted cells with an RNeasy Mini Kit. Sequences were obtained from naive CXCR3+ CD8+ T cells from blood. The cell subset or site label on this specimen signifies: CD45RO-CCR7+CD27+CD95- naive CD8+ T cells expressing CXCR3 (TNR3+). The rearrangement combines TRBV5-1 with TRBJ1-5. The TCR originated in a human donor in good health. Some clones in this sample may be carry-over from other donors' samples. The CDR3: CASSLRPGGSNQPQHF.